This entry is about one T cell receptor (beta chain). The antigen is not known. V lost 4 bases and J lost 6, with 16 bases in between. The germline CDR1 and CDR2 sequences are LGHNA and YSLEER. CDR3 length: 14 residues. These data belong to a study of cytomegalovirus exposure and HLA in healthy donors. Study-level points and caveats: It has been reported that TCR beta sequences accurately predicted the HLA-A and HLA-B alleles of most subjects.

PCR was performed using 60 Vbeta and 13 Jbeta primers. The data were produced by immunoSEQ multiplex PCR, yet TCRdb's version contains in-frame clones alone and is incomplete. The sample gives 100,000 to 150,000 clones, roughly 71% of which show up once; about 6% is in the top ten. The TCR originated in a woman aged 45-60 years in good health and CMV-seropositive. The sample comprised PBMCs. V usage is TRBV4-3 and J usage is TRBJ2-7, with D perhaps matching TRBD1 (5 bases). CDR3 nucleotide sequence: TGCGCCAGCAGCCCCAGGGCCTCCGGCGGCGAGCAGTACTTC. It translates to CASSPRASGGEQYF.